Listed below are T cell receptor beta chains from one sample, sequenced in a study of T cells in Graves' hyperthyroidism and ophthalmopathy. Via MiXCR, TCRdb re-called the multiplex PCR reads, giving one row per CDR3 protein. The data hold about 500,000 distinct CDR3 sequences, with approximately 15% observed a single time. Sequencing was performed on blood. The receptors shown here come from a woman aged 18-30 years with Graves' hyperthyroidism. The CDR3 runs from the conserved cysteine through the conserved F or W. D genes are given only for firm matches. Not every row has a clone size; where given, it reads once, few, many or a size class.

TRBV6-5	TRBJ1-2	TRBD1	-	CASSYGQGSGYGYTF	TGTGCCAGCAGTTATGGACAGGGGTCGGGCTATGGCTACACCTTC
TRBV7-9	TRBJ1-1	-	-	CASSFLARANTEAFF	TGTGCCAGCAGCTTCTTGGCGCGGGCGAACACTGAAGCTTTCTTT
TRBV9	TRBJ1-2	-	few	CASSFDHSYGYTF	TGTGCCAGCAGCTTCGATCATTCCTATGGCTACACCTTC
TRBV20-1	TRBJ2-6	-	-	CSARASGAVAGANVLTF	TGCAGTGCTAGAGCCTCTGGAGCGGTGGCTGGGGCCAACGTCCTGACTTTC
TRBV9	TRBJ1-5	-	-	CASSAGNSNQPQHF	TGTGCCAGCAGCGCAGGCAATAGCAATCAGCCCCAGCATTTT
TRBV9	TRBJ1-4	TRBD1	-	CASSSRTGRNEKLFF	TGTGCCAGCAGCTCAAGGACAGGGCGGAATGAAAAACTGTTTTTT
TRBV7-9	TRBJ2-1	-	few	CASSSPGSEGNEQFF	TGTGCCAGCAGCTCCCCCGGATCGGAGGGGAATGAGCAGTTCTTC
TRBV11-2	TRBJ2-3	TRBD2	many	CASSYWTGLADTDTQYF	TGTGCCAGCAGCTATTGGACGGGACTAGCGGACACAGATACGCAGTATTTT
TRBV9	TRBJ1-2	-	-	CASSVEDRYYGYTF	TGTGCCAGCAGCGTAGAGGACCGATACTATGGCTACACCTTC
TRBV11-2	TRBJ2-1	TRBD1	few	CASSQDRGSNEQFF	TGTGCCAGCAGCCAGGACAGGGGTAGCAATGAGCAGTTCTTC
TRBV9	TRBJ1-2	-	few	CASSGNLGILINGYTF	TGTGCCAGCAGCGGAAACCTCGGGATCCTGATAAATGGCTACACCTTC
TRBV7-3	TRBJ1-6	-	few	CASSLDSMYNSPLHF	TGTGCCAGCAGCTTAGACAGCATGTATAATTCACCCCTCCACTTT
TRBV9	TRBJ2-1	TRBD2	-	CASSTYAGGDPEQFF	TGTGCCAGCAGCACCTACGCGGGGGGGGACCCTGAGCAGTTCTTC
TRBV20-1	TRBJ1-2	TRBD1	many	CSATTGEGDGYTF	TGCAGTGCTACAACAGGGGAGGGCGATGGCTACACCTTC
TRBV29-1	TRBJ2-7	-	many	CSAGTSEQYF	TGCAGCGCGGGGACAAGCGAGCAGTACTTC
TRBV20-1	TRBJ2-7	-	-	CSARVRDWNSYEQYF	TGCAGTGCTAGAGTACGGGACTGGAACTCCTACGAGCAGTACTTC
TRBV5-6	TRBJ2-7	-	many	CASSWAGQGYEQYF	TGTGCCAGCAGCTGGGCGGGGCAGGGCTACGAGCAGTACTTC
TRBV28	TRBJ2-1	-	few	CASTITFYNEQFF	TGTGCCAGCACCATCACCTTCTACAATGAGCAGTTCTTC
TRBV11-2	TRBJ2-5	-	many	CASSLVGAKRETQYF	TGTGCCAGCAGCTTAGTAGGCGCTAAGAGGGAGACCCAGTACTTC
TRBV7-2	TRBJ1-1	-	-	CASSRGAWVTEAFF	TGTGCCAGCAGCAGGGGGGCATGGGTGACTGAAGCTTTCTTT
TRBV19	TRBJ2-7	TRBD2	few	CASRSTSGTPPYEQYF	TGTGCCAGTAGATCCACTAGCGGGACCCCCCCCTACGAGCAGTACTTC
TRBV30	TRBJ2-3	TRBD1	many	CAWSVAGGGQYF	TGTGCCTGGAGTGTTGCAGGGGGTGGGCAGTATTTT
TRBV5-1	TRBJ1-2	-	many	CASRHPTANYGYTF	TGCGCCAGCAGACACCCGACGGCCAACTATGGCTACACCTTC
TRBV6-1	TRBJ2-7	-	few	CASSREEQYF	TGTGCCAGCTCAAGGGAAGAGCAGTACTTC
TRBV6-1	TRBJ2-3	-	many	CASSIIQTGRNTDTQYF	TGTGCCAGCAGTATTATTCAGACAGGCCGAAACACAGATACGCAGTATTTT
TRBV7-8	TRBJ2-7	-	many	CASSLDGSWAEQYF	TGTGCCAGCAGCTTAGACGGGAGCTGGGCCGAGCAGTACTTC
TRBV12-3/TRBV12-4	TRBJ1-3	-	many	CASSLGPEAAGNTIYF	TGTGCCAGCAGCCTAGGACCGGAGGCGGCTGGAAACACCATATATTTT
TRBV9	TRBJ2-3	-	-	CASSGTTDTQYF	TGTGCCAGCAGCGGGACCACAGATACGCAGTATTTT
TRBV7-9	TRBJ1-1	-	few	CASSPIIKNTEAFF	TGTGCCAGCAGCCCTATCATTAAGAACACTGAAGCTTTCTTT
TRBV2	TRBJ2-3	-	many	CASQGPPGNTQYF	TGTGCCTCACAAGGCCCCCCGGGGAATACGCAGTATTTT
TRBV27	TRBJ1-4	TRBD1	few	CASSKGQGPTNEKLFF	TGTGCCAGCAGCAAGGGACAGGGCCCAACTAATGAAAAACTGTTTTTT
TRBV12-3/TRBV12-4	TRBJ2-5	TRBD1	many	CASRHRTGEKTQYF	TGTGCCAGCAGGCACCGGACAGGGGAAAAGACCCAGTACTTC
TRBV6-1	TRBJ2-3	-	-	CASSQDRLTDTQYF	TGTGCCAGCAGTCAGGACAGACTAACAGATACGCAGTATTTT
TRBV2	TRBJ1-3	-	many	CASIVGPGNTIYF	TGTGCCAGCATAGTAGGCCCTGGAAACACCATATATTTT
TRBV5-6	TRBJ1-2	TRBD1	many	CASSRSRGLYYGYTF	TGTGCCAGCAGCAGAAGCAGGGGGCTTTACTATGGCTACACCTTC
TRBV4-1	TRBJ2-1	TRBD1	-	CASSQEWSGGSYNEQFF	TGCGCCAGCAGCCAAGAATGGTCAGGGGGATCCTACAATGAGCAGTTCTTC
TRBV28	TRBJ2-5	-	-	CASTDTLQETQYF	TGTGCCAGCACGGACACCCTACAAGAGACCCAGTACTTC
TRBV6-1	TRBJ2-7	-	many	CASSPRLYPYEQYF	TGTGCCAGCAGTCCTCGACTCTACCCCTACGAGCAGTACTTC
TRBV12-3/TRBV12-4	TRBJ2-1	-	many	CASRRPGPRRRNEQFF	TGTGCCAGCAGGCGGCCGGGCCCCAGAAGGAGAAATGAGCAGTTCTTC
TRBV7-3	TRBJ2-5	-	-	CASSATSSQETQYF	TGTGCCAGCAGCGCTACTAGCTCCCAGGAGACCCAGTACTTC
TRBV27	TRBJ1-1	-	many	CASSLMVQAHEAFF	TGTGCCAGCAGTTTAATGGTTCAGGCCCATGAAGCTTTCTTT
TRBV27	TRBJ2-7	TRBD2	-	CASSVRSGLAGSYEQYF	TGTGCCAGCAGTGTAAGGTCGGGACTAGCGGGATCCTACGAGCAGTACTTC
TRBV6-1	TRBJ1-5	-	-	CASSHRVWQPQHF	TGTGCCAGCAGCCACCGGGTCTGGCAGCCCCAGCATTTT
TRBV27	TRBJ2-3	TRBD1	many	CASSRYRGPGTDTQYF	TGTGCCAGCAGCAGATACAGGGGGCCCGGCACAGATACGCAGTATTTT
TRBV19	TRBJ1-2	-	many	CASSTLNREPYGYTF	TGTGCCAGTAGTACCCTAAACCGGGAACCCTATGGCTACACCTTC
TRBV4-1	TRBJ2-5	-	-	CASSQEQDRETQYF	TGCGCCAGCAGCCAAGAGCAGGACAGAGAGACCCAGTACTTC
TRBV6-1	TRBJ2-3	-	few	CASSGDPSADTQYF	TGTGCCAGCAGTGGAGACCCTAGCGCAGATACGCAGTATTTT
TRBV13	TRBJ1-2	-	many	CASSPGTVDNYGYTF	TGTGCCAGCAGCCCAGGGACGGTGGATAACTATGGCTACACCTTC
TRBV5-1	TRBJ2-5	-	-	CASSSDGVVETQYF	TGCGCCAGCAGTTCGGACGGGGTGGTAGAGACCCAGTACTTC
TRBV6-1	TRBJ2-6	-	many	CASIPTVRSGANVLTF	TGTGCCAGCATACCGACAGTCCGCTCTGGGGCCAACGTCCTGACTTTC
TRBV27	TRBJ1-4	-	-	CASSLSADYRLTNEKLFF	TGTGCCAGCAGTTTATCGGCGGACTACCGATTAACTAATGAAAAACTGTTTTTT
TRBV6-5	TRBJ2-5	-	few	CASSPWDSRETQYF	TGTGCCAGCAGTCCCTGGGACTCGAGAGAGACCCAGTACTTC
TRBV6-1	TRBJ1-2	-	few	CASSEQGINYGYTF	TGTGCCAGCAGTGAACAGGGGATAAACTATGGCTACACCTTC
TRBV25-1	TRBJ2-7	-	many	CASSQGNRYEQYF	TGTGCCAGCAGTCAAGGGAACCGCTACGAGCAGTACTTC
TRBV29-1	TRBJ2-1	TRBD2	few	CSAELGLAVNNEQFF	TGCAGCGCAGAACTGGGACTAGCGGTGAACAATGAGCAGTTCTTC
TRBV5-1	TRBJ2-1	-	few	CASSPAFNRGNEQFF	TGCGCCAGCAGCCCCGCTTTCAACCGAGGCAATGAGCAGTTCTTC
TRBV3-1	TRBJ2-1	-	few	CASSHRLTSLTSNNEQFF	TGTGCCAGCAGCCACCGACTGACTAGTCTGACATCAAACAATGAGCAGTTCTTC
TRBV3-1	TRBJ2-1	-	many	CASSKDSNSYNEQFF	TGTGCCAGCAGCAAGGACTCCAATTCCTACAATGAGCAGTTCTTC
TRBV2	TRBJ2-7	TRBD2	many	CASYEVTSGRGYEQYF	TGTGCCAGCTACGAAGTAACTAGCGGGAGGGGCTACGAGCAGTACTTC
TRBV20-1	TRBJ2-1	-	few	CSARFPIEQFF	TGCAGCGCACGGTTTCCGATCGAGCAGTTCTTC